This T cell receptor (beta chain) is from a study of post-analysis software for immune sequencing data. Looking at the study overall: Courses of disease covered relapsing-remitting, secondary progressive and progressive-relapsing multiple sclerosis. Study conclusions and caveats: When the samples were clustered directly with F measure, those that had been prepared in the same batch showed strong co-clustering. Normalized Chao1 diversity was significantly reduced in patients versus controls.

Regarding this clonotype: Its antigen is unidentified.

Unique molecular identifiers featured in each of the TCR beta cDNA libraries. The source material, about 0.95 to 10 million T cells, gave rise to about 520,000 cDNA molecules. TCRdb used MiXCR to reprocess the PCR reads, holding one entry per CDR3 protein. The table lists hundreds of thousands of distinct CDR3 sequences, around 60% of them singletons. This sequence originates from a girl aged 2 to 10 with multiple sclerosis. The sequenced sample was blood.

This CDR3 reads CASSLDRFMDTQYF. Written as DNA, the CDR3 is TGCGCCAGCAGCTTGGACAGGTTCATGGATACGCAGTATTTT. This chain joins TRBV5-1 and TRBJ2-3; a possible D gene is TRBD1 (5 bases). The CDR3 covers 14 residues. Trimming took 0 bases from V and 6 from J, leaving 11 bases between them. The germline gives CDR1 SGHRS, CDR2 YFSETQ. Based on the CDR3 plus reference TRBV5-1 and TRBJ2-3, the full variable domain is KAGVTQTPRYLIKTRGQQVTLSCSPISGHRSVSWYQQTPGQGLQFLFEYFSETQRNKGNFPGRFSGRQFSNSRSEMNVSTLELGDSALYLCASSLDRFMDTQYFGPGTRLTVL.